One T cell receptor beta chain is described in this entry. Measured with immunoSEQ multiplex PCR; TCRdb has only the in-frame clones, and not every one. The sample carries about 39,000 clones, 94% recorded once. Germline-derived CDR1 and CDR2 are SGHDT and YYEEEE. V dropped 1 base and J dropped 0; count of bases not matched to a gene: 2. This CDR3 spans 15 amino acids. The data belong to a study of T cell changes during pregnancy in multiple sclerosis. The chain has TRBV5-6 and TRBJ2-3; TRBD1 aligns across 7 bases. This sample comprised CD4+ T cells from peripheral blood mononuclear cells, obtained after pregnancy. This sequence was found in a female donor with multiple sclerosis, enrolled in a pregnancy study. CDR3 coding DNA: TGTGCCAGCAGCTTGTTACAGGGGAGCACAGATACGCAGTATTTT. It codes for CASSLLQGSTDTQYF.